This TCR beta chain was recovered during a study of blood T cell repertoires in COVID-19. Germline assignment: CDR1 SGDLS and CDR2 YYNGEE. V was trimmed by 7 bases and J by 9 bases, leaving 11 bases between them. The CDR3 sequence is 12 residues long. The assay was immunoSEQ multiplex PCR, and TCRdb's table has in-frame clones only and misses some. The sample holds approximately 260,000 clones, around 89% seen once. This clone appeared a single time. What was sequenced was peripheral blood. The clonotype was recovered from an older woman with COVID-19, enrolled during active disease. The chain couples TRBV9 to TRBJ1-6, with D hard to call. The CDR3 region has the DNA TGTGCCAGCTCATCCCGGGGTTCACCCCTCCACTTT. Encoded protein: CASSSRGSPLHF.